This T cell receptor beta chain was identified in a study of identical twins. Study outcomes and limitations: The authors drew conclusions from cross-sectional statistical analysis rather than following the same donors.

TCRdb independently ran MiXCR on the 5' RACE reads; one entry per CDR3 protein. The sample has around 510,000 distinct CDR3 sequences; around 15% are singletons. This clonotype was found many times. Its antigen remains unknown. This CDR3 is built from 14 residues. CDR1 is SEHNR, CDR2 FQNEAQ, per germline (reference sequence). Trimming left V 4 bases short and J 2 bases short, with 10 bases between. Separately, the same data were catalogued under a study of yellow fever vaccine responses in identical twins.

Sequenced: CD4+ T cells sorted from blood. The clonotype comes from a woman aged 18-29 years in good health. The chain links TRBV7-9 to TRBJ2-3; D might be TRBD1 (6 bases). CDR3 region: CASSSDSNTDTQYF. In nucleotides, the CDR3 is TGTGCCAGCAGCTCGGACAGTAACACAGATACGCAGTATTTT.